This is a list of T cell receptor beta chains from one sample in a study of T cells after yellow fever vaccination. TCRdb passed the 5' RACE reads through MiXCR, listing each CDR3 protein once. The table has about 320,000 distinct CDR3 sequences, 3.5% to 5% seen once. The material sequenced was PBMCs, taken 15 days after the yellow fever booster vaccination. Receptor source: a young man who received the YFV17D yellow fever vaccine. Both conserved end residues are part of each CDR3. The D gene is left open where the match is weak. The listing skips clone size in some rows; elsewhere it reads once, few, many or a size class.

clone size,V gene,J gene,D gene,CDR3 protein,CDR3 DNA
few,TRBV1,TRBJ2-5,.,CTSSSRTSVRETQYF,TGCACCAGCAGTTCCAGGACTAGTGTACGAGAGACCCAGTACTTC
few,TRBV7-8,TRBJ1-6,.,CASSLGSSYNSPLHF,TGTGCCAGCAGCTTAGGCAGCTCCTATAATTCACCCCTCCACTTT
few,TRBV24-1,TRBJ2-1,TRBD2,CATSDRIAGGTYNEQFF,TGTGCCACCAGTGACAGGATAGCGGGGGGGACCTACAATGAGCAGTTCTTC
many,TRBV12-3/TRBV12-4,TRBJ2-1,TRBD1,CASTPGTGMDNEQFF,TGTGCCAGCACCCCCGGGACAGGGATGGACAATGAGCAGTTCTTC
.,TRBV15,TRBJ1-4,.,CATSRESGHSGEKLFF,TGTGCCACCAGCAGAGAGTCGGGACACTCTGGTGAAAAACTGTTTTTT
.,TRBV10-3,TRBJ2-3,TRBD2,CAISESGAGGTDTQYF,TGTGCCATCAGTGAGTCGGGAGCGGGGGGCACAGATACGCAGTATTTT
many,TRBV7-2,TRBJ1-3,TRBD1,CASSATGGTGNTIYF,TGTGCCAGCAGCGCAACAGGGGGAACTGGAAACACCATATATTTT
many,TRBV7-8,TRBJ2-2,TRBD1,CASSLTGGITGELFF,TGTGCCAGCAGCCTAACAGGGGGGATCACCGGGGAGCTGTTTTTT
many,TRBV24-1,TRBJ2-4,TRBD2,CATSETARLAGENIQYF,TGTGCCACCAGTGAAACGGCGAGGCTAGCGGGGGAAAACATTCAGTACTTC
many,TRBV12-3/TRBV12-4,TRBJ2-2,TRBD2,CASSLGIAGTGELFF,TGTGCCAGCAGTTTAGGGATAGCGGGGACCGGGGAGCTGTTTTTT
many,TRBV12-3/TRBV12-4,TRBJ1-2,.,CASSFVGSGYTF,TGTGCCAGCAGTTTCGTCGGCTCTGGCTACACCTTC
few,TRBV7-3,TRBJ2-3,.,CASSSQFTDTQYF,TGTGCCAGCAGCTCCCAATTCACAGATACGCAGTATTTT
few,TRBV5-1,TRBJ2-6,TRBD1,CASSLVSGGHYGANVLTF,TGCGCCAGCAGCTTGGTCTCAGGGGGCCACTATGGGGCCAACGTCCTGACTTTC
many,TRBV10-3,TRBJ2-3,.,CAISTGQADTQYF,TGTGCCATCTCCACAGGGCAGGCAGATACGCAGTATTTT
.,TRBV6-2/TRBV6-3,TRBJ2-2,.,CASSNPGESGELFF,TGTGCCAGCAGCAACCCCGGGGAGTCCGGGGAGCTGTTTTTT
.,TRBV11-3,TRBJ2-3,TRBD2,CASSSKRGGTDTQYF,TGTGCCAGCAGCTCCAAACGGGGGGGCACAGATACGCAGTATTTT
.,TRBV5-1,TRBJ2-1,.,CASSLEAAYNEQFF,TGCGCCAGCAGCTTAGAGGCAGCCTACAATGAGCAGTTCTTC
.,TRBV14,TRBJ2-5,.,CASSLGTVKGREYF,TGTGCCAGCAGCCTGGGGACGGTCAAAGGGCGAGAGTACTTC
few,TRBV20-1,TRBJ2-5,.,CSARGGTPRYF,TGCAGTGCTAGAGGGGGGACACCTAGGTACTTC
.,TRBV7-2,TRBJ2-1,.,CASSLQGTTYNEQFF,TGTGCCAGCAGCTTACAGGGGACAACCTACAATGAGCAGTTCTTC
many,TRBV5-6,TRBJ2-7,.,CASSLRGSEQYF,TGTGCCAGCAGCTTGCGGGGGTCGGAGCAGTACTTC
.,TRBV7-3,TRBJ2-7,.,CASSLGGRSYEQYF,TGTGCCAGCAGCTTGGGGGGGCGATCCTACGAGCAGTACTTC
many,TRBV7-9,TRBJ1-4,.,CASSFGGSGTNEKLFF,TGTGCCAGCAGCTTCGGTGGTTCAGGGACTAATGAAAAACTGTTTTTT
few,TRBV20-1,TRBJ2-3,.,CSATLPRSSTDTQYF,TGCAGTGCCACCCTTCCCCGGTCTAGCACAGATACGCAGTATTTT
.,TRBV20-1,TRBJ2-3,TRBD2,CSAPGLVRSDTQYF,TGCAGTGCTCCGGGACTAGTCAGGTCGGATACGCAGTATTTT
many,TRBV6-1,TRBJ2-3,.,CASSEGASGTQYF,TGTGCCAGCAGTGAAGGGGCGAGCGGTACGCAGTATTTT
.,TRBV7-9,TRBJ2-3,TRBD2,CASSLGLVRLAGRSTDTQYF,TGTGCCAGCAGCTTAGGGCTTGTACGGCTAGCGGGGAGAAGCACAGATACGCAGTATTTT
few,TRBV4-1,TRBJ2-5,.,CASSPQPQAIWETQYF,TGCGCCAGCAGCCCCCAGCCACAGGCGATCTGGGAGACCCAGTACTTC
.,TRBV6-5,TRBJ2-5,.,CASSYRNVETQYF,TGTGCCAGCAGTTATCGGAACGTGGAGACCCAGTACTTC
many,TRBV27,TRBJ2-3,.,CASSSPSPGSSTDTQYF,TGTGCCAGCAGTTCCCCGTCGCCGGGGTCAAGCACAGATACGCAGTATTTT
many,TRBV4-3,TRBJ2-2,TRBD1,CASSHGTANTGELFF,TGCGCCAGCAGCCACGGGACAGCGAACACCGGGGAGCTGTTTTTT
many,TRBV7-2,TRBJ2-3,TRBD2,CASRGLAGNTDTQYF,TGTGCCAGCAGGGGACTAGCGGGGAATACAGATACGCAGTATTTT
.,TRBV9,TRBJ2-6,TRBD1,CASSPGTGGNSGANVLTF,TGTGCCAGCAGCCCGGGGACAGGGGGCAACTCTGGGGCCAACGTCCTGACTTTC
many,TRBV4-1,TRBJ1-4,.,CASSQGSGNEKLFF,TGCGCCAGCAGCCAAGGGTCGGGTAATGAAAAACTGTTTTTT
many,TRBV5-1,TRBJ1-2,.,CASSPDGDDFYGYTF,TGCGCCAGCAGCCCGGACGGGGACGATTTCTATGGCTACACCTTC
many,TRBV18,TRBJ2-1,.,CATKSEYEQFF,TGTGCCACCAAGAGCGAATATGAGCAGTTCTTC
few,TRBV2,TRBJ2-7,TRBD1,CASRTGGAVLGEQYF,TGTGCCAGCAGAACAGGGGGCGCCGTTCTGGGCGAGCAGTACTTC
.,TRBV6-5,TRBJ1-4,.,CASGYNPTATNEKLFF,TGTGCCAGCGGATACAACCCGACAGCAACTAATGAAAAACTGTTTTTT
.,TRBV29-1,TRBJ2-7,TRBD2,CSAAGLAGGPPSYEQYF,TGCAGCGCCGCCGGACTAGCGGGGGGCCCCCCTTCCTACGAGCAGTACTTC
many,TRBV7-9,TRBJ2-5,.,CASSLVGSQGETQYF,TGTGCCAGCAGCTTAGTTGGAAGCCAAGGAGAGACCCAGTACTTC
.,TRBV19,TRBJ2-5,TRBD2,CASRGLGTSVVGTQYF,TGTGCCAGTAGAGGACTCGGGACTAGCGTGGTGGGGACCCAGTACTTC
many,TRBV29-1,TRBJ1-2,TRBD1,CSATTGGVRTF,TGCAGCGCTACGACAGGGGGGGTGAGGACCTTC
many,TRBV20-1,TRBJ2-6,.,CSARAGAGANVLTF,TGCAGTGCTAGGGCCGGGGCCGGGGCCAACGTCCTGACTTTC
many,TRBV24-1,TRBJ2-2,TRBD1,CATSDPDRGGGELFF,TGTGCCACCAGTGATCCTGACAGGGGCGGCGGGGAGCTGTTTTTT
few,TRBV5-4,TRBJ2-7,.,CASSFVGTPYEQYF,TGTGCCAGCAGCTTCGTCGGGACACCATACGAGCAGTACTTC
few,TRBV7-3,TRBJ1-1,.,CASSFGGQEEAFF,TGTGCCAGCAGCTTTGGCGGGCAGGAGGAAGCTTTCTTT
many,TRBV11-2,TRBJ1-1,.,CASLRDPNTEAFF,TGTGCCAGCCTACGTGATCCGAACACTGAAGCTTTCTTT
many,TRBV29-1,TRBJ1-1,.,CSVEEGGTEAFF,TGCAGCGTTGAAGAGGGTGGAACTGAAGCTTTCTTT
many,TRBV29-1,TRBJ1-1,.,CSVQNTEAFF,TGCAGCGTGCAGAACACTGAAGCTTTCTTT
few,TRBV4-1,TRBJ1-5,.,CASSPRTDSNQPQHF,TGCGCCAGCAGCCCGCGGACAGATAGCAATCAGCCCCAGCATTTT
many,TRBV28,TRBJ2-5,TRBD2,CASSLPGGMLGTQYF,TGTGCCAGCAGTTTACCGGGGGGGATGTTGGGGACCCAGTACTTC
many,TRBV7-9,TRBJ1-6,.,CASSLRENNSPLHF,TGTGCCAGCAGCTTACGGGAGAATAATTCACCCCTCCACTTT
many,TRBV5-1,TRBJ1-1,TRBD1,CASSRWTGGSAEAFF,TGCGCCAGCAGCCGCTGGACAGGAGGCTCGGCTGAAGCTTTCTTT
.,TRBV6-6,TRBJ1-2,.,CATNQWGMPLNYGYTF,TGTGCCACCAACCAGTGGGGTATGCCCCTCAACTATGGCTACACCTTC
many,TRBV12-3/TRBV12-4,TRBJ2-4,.,CASTFTGNIQYF,TGTGCCAGCACTTTTACAGGAAACATTCAGTACTTC
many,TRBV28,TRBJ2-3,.,CASSFPSHAQYF,TGTGCCAGCAGTTTCCCGTCCCATGCGCAGTATTTT